These 5 T cell receptor beta chains originate from one sample sequenced in a study of Graves' ophthalmopathy and Graves' hyperthyroidism. Amplifying from RNA transcripts, the study obtained TCR beta CDR3 regions. A first-round RT-PCR used HTBI primers, followed by a second-round multiplex PCR. MiXCR, run by TCRdb on the multiplex PCR reads, gives a single entry per CDR3 protein. The repertoire holds roughly 50,000 distinct CDR3 sequences, with around half as singletons. Sequenced material: peripheral blood. These receptors all stem from an adult man with Graves' ophthalmopathy.

This clonotype has ten or more counts. The chain combines TRBV6-1 with TRBJ1-1; D not certain. Germline V CDR1 and CDR2: MNHNS, SASEGT. Trimming cost V 2 bases and J 0 bases, with 10 bases left between them. The CDR3 loop spans 15 amino acids. This chain's CDR3 is CASSEPGGVNTEAFF. The DNA for the CDR3 is TGTGCCAGCAGTGAACCAGGTGGGGTGAACACTGAAGCTTTCTTT.

This chain uses TRBV19 with TRBJ1-2, with D possibly matching TRBD1 (5 bases). Germline V gene lookup returns CDR1 LNHDA and CDR2 SQIVND (reference sequence). The CDR3 spans 10 residues. V was trimmed by 9 bases and J by 8 bases, leaving 10 bases between them. The DNA of the CDR3 is TGTGCCAGGGGTTGGGACGGCTACACCTTC. Protein product: CARGWDGYTF.

This clonotype was counted many times. The rearrangement uses TRBV11-2 and TRBJ2-1; 7 bases match TRBD2. Germline assignment: CDR1 SGHAT and CDR2 FQNNGV. V shed 3 bases, J shed 4 bases, and the junction held 9 bases outside the gene matches. The CDR3 runs to 16 residues. This CDR3 reads CASSFWASGDYNEQFF. The CDR3 DNA sequence: TGTGCCAGCAGCTTTTGGGCTAGCGGAGATTACAATGAGCAGTTCTTC.

The sample holds a few counts of this clonotype. V is TRBV10-3 and J is TRBJ1-1, with D unresolved. CDR3 length: 12 amino acids. With 2 bases removed from V and 6 bases from J, the gap between germline ends came to 7 bases. CDR1 and CDR2 from the germline V gene are ENHRY and SYGVKD. CDR3 nucleotides: TGTGCCATCAGTGAGCGGCTCTCTGAAGCTTTCTTT. Residues: CAISERLSEAFF.

This rearrangement joins TRBV29-1 to TRBJ1-2, with D possibly matching TRBD1 (6 bases). Trimming stripped 3 bases from V and 3 bases from J, with 11 bases between. The germline V gene has CDR1 SQVTM and CDR2 ANQGSEA. This CDR3 region has 13 residues. CDR3 coding DNA: TGCAGCGTTGACGAAACAGGGTACTATGGCTACACCTTC. It encodes CSVDETGYYGYTF.